The clone carrying this T cell receptor (beta chain) was seen only a few times. No patient received treatment before thyroid surgery. This entry comes from a study of metastatic and nonmetastatic thyroid tumors. V dropped 6 bases and J dropped 8; count of bases not matched to a gene: 8. The germline gives CDR1 SGHAT, CDR2 FQNNGV. This CDR3 region has 14 residues. TCRdb re-clonotyped the PCR reads via MiXCR. The table records 20,000 to 30,000 clones, 13% of them present only once. Sequenced: blood. The TCR comes from a female donor with papillary thyroid cancer or a benign thyroid nodule (not recorded which). Some clones in this sample may be carry-over from other donors' samples. The chain employs TRBV11-2 and TRBJ2-1; 9 positions agree with TRBD1. CDR3 protein: CASRTYTGGDEQFF. Here the CDR3 DNA reads TGTGCCAGCAGGACATATACAGGGGGCGATGAGCAGTTCTTC.